Reported below is one TCR beta chain. What it recognizes is unknown. Profiled with immunoSEQ multiplex PCR; TCRdb holds only in-frame clones, not every one. Here the sample spans some 600,000 clones, around 96% being singletons. The record originates from a study of shared clonotypes between healthy human individuals. Whole-study findings and limits: Depth of sequencing was expected to influence donor clonotype sharing.

The V and J ends lost 7 bases and 7 bases respectively, with 23 bases between them. Germline V gives CDR1 MDHEN, CDR2 SYDVKM. The CDR3 totals 15 residues. Cells designated naive CD8 were CD45RO-negative and were positively selected for CCR7, with terminally differentiated effector memory CD45RA+ cells excluded. The chain recombines TRBV28 with TRBJ2-7, with no clear D. The specimen sequenced was naive CD8+ T cells sorted from blood. This sequence originates from a woman aged 25 to 39 in good health. The CDR3 nucleotides are TGTGCCAGCACCGACGGGTACCTACCAGCTCGGGAGCAGTACTTC. Its protein product is CASTDGYLPAREQYF. Combining the CDR3 with reference TRBV28 and TRBJ2-7 gives the whole variable domain DVKVTQSSRYLVKRTGEKVFLECVQDMDHENMFWYRQDPGLGLRLIYFSYDVKMKEKGDIPEGYSVSREKKERFSLILESASTNQTSMYLCASTDGYLPAREQYFGPGTRLTVT.